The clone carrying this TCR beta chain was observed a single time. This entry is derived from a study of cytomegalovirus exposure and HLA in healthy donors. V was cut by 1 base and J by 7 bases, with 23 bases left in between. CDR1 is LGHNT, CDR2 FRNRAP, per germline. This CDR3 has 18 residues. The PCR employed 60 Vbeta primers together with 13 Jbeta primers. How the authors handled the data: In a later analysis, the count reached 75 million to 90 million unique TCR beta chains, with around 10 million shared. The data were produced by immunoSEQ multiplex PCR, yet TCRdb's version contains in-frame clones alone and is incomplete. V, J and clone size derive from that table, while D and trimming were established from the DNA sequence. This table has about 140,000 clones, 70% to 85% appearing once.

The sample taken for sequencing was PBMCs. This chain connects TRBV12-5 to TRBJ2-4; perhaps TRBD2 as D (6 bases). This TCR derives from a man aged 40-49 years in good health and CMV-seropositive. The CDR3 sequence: CASGLDLWSELAGNIQYF. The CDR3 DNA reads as TGTGCTAGTGGTTTGGATCTTTGGAGTGAACTAGCCGGTAACATTCAGTACTTC.